What follows is one T cell receptor (beta chain) and its context. The specificity of this receptor is unknown. Base-call qualities are not available, and no considerably larger clone is one nucleotide away. The same DNA, extracted from blood mononuclear cells, served for both TCR sequencing and STAT3 sequencing. This record comes from a study of STAT3 mutations in large granular lymphocyte leukemia (dated by TCRdb to the late 2010s). As for the study more broadly: About half of the T-LGLL patients who underwent longitudinal sequencing carried canonical activating STAT3 mutations. More than half of T-LGLL patients received one or more immunosuppressive therapy regimens, with hematologic response in around 40% of those treated. Serial deep sequencing of TCRbeta CDR3 and STAT3 was performed in patients with T-cell large granular lymphocyte leukemia to reconstruct clonal hierarchy and dynamics. From an initial cohort of about 200 LGL patients, approximately 18 representative T-LGLL cases were selected for longitudinal TCRbeta and STAT3 sequencing. A couple of patients with natural killer LGL leukemia were also sequenced longitudinally as controls within the study. For each patient, sequencing was performed at an average of around 4 time points, with a range of 2 to 8 samplings. What the work shows at the level of the full study, not this receptor alone: In about 30% of the 18 patients, TCR clonotype switching occurred after therapy, and every newly emerging clone was STAT3 wild type. The burden of the dominant TCR clone was higher than the STAT3 mutant burden in several patients, which suggests that the STAT3 mutation arose secondarily inside a clone that had already expanded. Linking therapy response to changes in TCR clonal burden was complicated by variable intervals between samplings and by differing treatment regimens. Since codominant clonotypes persisted in some patients, a small but highly pathogenic clone may have gone undetected. Because no samples were available when a clone first appeared, clonal expansion had to be inferred from samplings taken at other points. At least one immunodominant TCRbeta clonotype was identified in every T-LGLL patient, and multiple immunodominant subclonotypes were identified in about half of the T-LGLL patients.

An Illumina MiSeq was used to sequence the TCRbeta libraries, yielding an average of approximately 41,000 productive templates per sample. Multiplex PCR amplification was used to generate TCRbeta CDR3 libraries with the immunoSEQ assay. Per the authors' processing: Repertoire diversity was calculated as previously defined, and values close to 0 indicated extremely monoclonal samples. What TCRdb holds here is the immuneACCESS table cut down to in-frame rearrangements. Part of the clones is not present; checked against another copy, under half of the missing clones reflect an unresolved V gene, and the others are unexplained. The V and J calls and clone size come from that table; D and trimming were worked out from the DNA. The sample yields 30,000 to 35,000 clones; 70% to 80% were counted once. Over 25% of the sample is taken by the ten largest. According to the germline V gene (reference sequence), CDR1 reads MNHNY and CDR2 reads SVGAGI. The CDR3 goes from the cysteine to the phenylalanine over 13 residues. The retained sequence is limited to the CDR3, 39 bases, with the frame set at the first base. V loses 5 bases, J loses 0 bases, and the germline ends lie 2 bases apart.

The chain joins TRBV6-6 to TRBJ2-6; the D gene is not confidently resolved. Sequencing used peripheral blood mononuclear cells. This TCR came from a woman in her forties or fifties with T-cell large granular lymphocyte leukemia. Some clones in this sample may be carry-over from other donors' samples. The age is the age at diagnosis. The DNA reads as follows: TGTGCCAGCAGTGGCTCTGGGGCCAACGTCCTGACTTTC. Translated, this gives CASSGSGANVLTF.